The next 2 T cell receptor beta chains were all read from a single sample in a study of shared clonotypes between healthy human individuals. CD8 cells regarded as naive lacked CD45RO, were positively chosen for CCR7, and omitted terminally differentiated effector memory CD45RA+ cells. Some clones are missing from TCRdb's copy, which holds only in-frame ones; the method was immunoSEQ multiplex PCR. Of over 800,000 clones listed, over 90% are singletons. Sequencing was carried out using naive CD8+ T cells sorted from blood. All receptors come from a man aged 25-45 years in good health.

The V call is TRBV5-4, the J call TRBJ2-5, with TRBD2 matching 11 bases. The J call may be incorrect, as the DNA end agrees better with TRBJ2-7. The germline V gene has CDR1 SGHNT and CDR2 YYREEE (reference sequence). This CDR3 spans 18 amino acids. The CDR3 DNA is TGTGCCAGCAGCCCAGTTAAGGGGACTAGCGGCAACTCCTACGAGCAGTACTTC. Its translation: CASSPVKGTSGNSYEQYF.

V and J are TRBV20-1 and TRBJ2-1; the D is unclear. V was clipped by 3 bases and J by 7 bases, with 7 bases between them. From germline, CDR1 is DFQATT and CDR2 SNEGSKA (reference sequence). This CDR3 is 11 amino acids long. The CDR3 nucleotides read TGCAGTGCTAGTGAAGGAAATGAGCAGTTCTTC. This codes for CSASEGNEQFF.